Listed below are T cell receptor beta chains from one sample, sequenced in a study of OX40 agonist ivuxolimab in advanced cancers. Here immunoSEQ multiplex PCR was the method, and the copy in TCRdb shows in-frame clones only, minus some. This table holds some 11,000 clones, approximately 80% found once. Here the sequenced sample was CD4+ or CD8+ T cells sorted from blood, taken in a trial of the OX40 agonist ivuxolimab. These receptors were collected from an adult with an advanced solid tumor such as melanoma, head and neck, liver or kidney cancer. The CDR3 runs from the conserved cysteine through the conserved F or W. The D gene is left open where the match is weak. Rows give clone size only sometimes, using once, few, many, or a class for an expanded clone.

clone_size j_call v_call d_call cdr3_aa cdr3_nt
- TRBJ2-1 TRBV11-3 - CASSPSGLGEQFF TGTGCCAGCAGCCCGTCAGGCCTGGGGGAGCAGTTCTTC
- TRBJ2-7 TRBV10-2 - CASSYQGFYEQYF TGCGCCAGCAGTTATCAGGGTTTCTACGAGCAGTACTTC
- TRBJ2-7 TRBV7-9 TRBD1 CASSPGSGTGGYEQYF TGTGCCAGCAGCCCAGGTTCCGGGACAGGGGGCTACGAGCAGTACTTC
- TRBJ2-1 TRBV9 - CASSYGGYNEQFF TGTGCCAGCAGCTACGGGGGCTACAATGAGCAGTTCTTC
- TRBJ2-7 TRBV10-3 TRBD2 CAISELGLAGALNEQYF TGTGCCATCAGTGAGCTAGGACTAGCGGGAGCGTTGAACGAGCAGTACTTC
- TRBJ1-1 TRBV29-1 - CSVGQNTEAFF TGCAGCGTTGGGCAGAACACTGAAGCTTTCTTT
- TRBJ2-7 TRBV6-6 - CASSWDDSYEQYF TGTGCCAGCAGTTGGGACGACTCCTACGAGCAGTACTTC
- TRBJ2-3 TRBV10-3 TRBD2 CAISESLAGGETDTQYF TGTGCCATCAGTGAGAGCCTAGCGGGAGGTGAGACAGATACGCAGTATTTT
- TRBJ1-2 TRBV6-1 - CASEDGGYGYTF TGTGCCAGCGAGGACGGAGGCTATGGCTACACCTTC
- TRBJ1-4 TRBV27 - CASSYNRASVTEKLFF TGTGCCAGCAGTTATAACAGGGCTAGCGTAACTGAAAAACTGTTTTTT
- TRBJ2-1 TRBV4-1 TRBD2 CASKRTSGVAAEEQFF TGCGCCAGCAAGAGGACTAGCGGGGTTGCGGCGGAAGAGCAGTTCTTC
- TRBJ1-2 TRBV19 - CASSLGAGGYTF TGTGCCAGTAGCTTGGGGGCTGGCGGCTACACCTTC
- TRBJ2-1 TRBV27 TRBD2 CASTHGRAGNEQFF TGTGCCAGCACCCACGGGAGGGCCGGTAATGAGCAGTTCTTC
medium-sized TRBJ2-3 TRBV4-1 TRBD1 CASSQARQGSGTDTQYF TGCGCCAGCAGCCAGGCCCGACAGGGTAGCGGCACAGATACGCAGTATTTT
once TRBJ2-1 TRBV27 - CASGPKGGNEQFF TGTGCCAGCGGACCAAAAGGGGGCAATGAGCAGTTCTTC
- TRBJ2-1 TRBV4-2 TRBD2 CASSQLAGGPGEQFF TGTGCCAGCAGCCAACTAGCGGGAGGGCCCGGTGAGCAGTTCTTC
- TRBJ1-2 TRBV29-1 - CSVGGEGAFYGYTF TGCAGCGTTGGGGGAGAGGGTGCTTTCTATGGCTACACCTTC
- TRBJ2-3 TRBV7-9 TRBD2 CASSLSGRPDTQYF TGTGCCAGCAGCTTAAGCGGGAGACCAGATACGCAGTATTTT
- TRBJ2-5 TRBV16 - CASSQRNGETQYF TGTGCCAGCAGCCAAAGAAATGGGGAGACCCAGTACTTC
- TRBJ2-5 TRBV2 TRBD1 CASSEGVVDRGWETQYF TGTGCCAGCAGTGAAGGGGTAGTGGACAGGGGTTGGGAGACCCAGTACTTC